This T cell receptor beta chain was sequenced for a study of blood T cell repertoires in COVID-19 (TCRdb year 2020). Study-wide context: Collaborator samples came from the United States, Italy and Spain and covered acute and convalescent phases of COVID-19. The dataset comprised deeply sampled blood TCRbeta repertoires from subjects exposed to, actively infected with, or recovered from COVID-19. Samples were obtained from the ongoing ImmuneRACE study (first 160 participants) and from over 1,000 subjects provided by 6 global collaborators. The repertoires were released in a freely available public database intended as a resource for research on the immune response to SARS-CoV-2. Sample metadata almost always included a de-identified subject ID, COVID-19 status, age in years and sex. Where available, HLA class I and class II types were taken from metadata supplied by the sample provider and were not determined by assay-based typing. The material from the prospective study consisted of cDNA or gDNA derived from T cells, B-cell-depleted T cells, or PBMCs.

A note on this clone: The specificity of this receptor is unknown. No base qualities exist here, and no much larger clone lies one base off it.

Here is what the overall study found, with its caveats: The amount of clinical and demographic metadata varied by source and participant and was provided uncurated.

In the prospective study, participants were about 18 to 95 years old, resided in 25 or so geographic areas of the United States, and were enrolled through a virtual design. In the prospective study, cohorts were assigned on the basis of participant-reported clinical history obtained from a screening survey and a study questionnaire. Recovered participants in ImmuneRACE Cohort 3 were defined as having two consecutive negative NP/OP PCR tests, clearance from a healthcare professional, or resolution of symptoms. In the prospective study, mobile phlebotomists collected whole blood, serum and a nasopharyngeal or oropharyngeal swab from each participant. Participants in the prospective study had the option to provide additional blood draws and questionnaires over a roughly 2-month period. Prospective study blood samples were shipped either frozen or at room temperature before DNA extraction. TCRbeta CDR3 regions were amplified from genomic DNA by means of the immunoSEQ Assay, a bias-controlled multiplex PCR. Processing in the source paper ran as follows. The number of nucleated cells in each sample was estimated by amplification of reference gene primers within the assay. To quantify the absolute abundance of each unique TCRbeta CDR3 rearrangement, sequence reads were collapsed and filtered. For each sample, productive Simpson clonality was calculated as the square root of Simpson's diversity index over productive rearrangements. This immuneACCESS table, as held by TCRdb, lists in-frame sequences with V and J called but not all clones. Of the missing ones, under half trace to an unresolved V gene in checked studies; the others have no known cause. V, J and clone size derive from that table, while D and trimming were established from the DNA sequence. This sample is represented by 450,000 or so clones; around 91% of them were singletons. The biggest ten clones account for about 0.57% of the sample.

Material: PBMCs or T cells enriched from blood (not recorded which). The clonotype was recovered from a man younger than 35 who had recovered from COVID-19.

The sequenced DNA: TGTGCCAGCAGAGGACAGCTTTATCAGCCCCAGCATTTT. Its protein is CASRGQLYQPQHF. The rearranged chain carries TRBV28 and TRBJ1-5; perhaps TRBD1 is the D gene, with 6 bases matching. As encoded in the germline V gene, CDR1 is MDHEN while CDR2 is SYDVKM. The CDR3 starts with the cysteine, ends with the phenylalanine, and has 13 residues. Of the read, only the CDR3 DNA is kept; its 39 bases are in frame from base 1. V is clipped by 6 bases and J by 5 bases, and the sequence between their germline boundaries is 11 bases long.